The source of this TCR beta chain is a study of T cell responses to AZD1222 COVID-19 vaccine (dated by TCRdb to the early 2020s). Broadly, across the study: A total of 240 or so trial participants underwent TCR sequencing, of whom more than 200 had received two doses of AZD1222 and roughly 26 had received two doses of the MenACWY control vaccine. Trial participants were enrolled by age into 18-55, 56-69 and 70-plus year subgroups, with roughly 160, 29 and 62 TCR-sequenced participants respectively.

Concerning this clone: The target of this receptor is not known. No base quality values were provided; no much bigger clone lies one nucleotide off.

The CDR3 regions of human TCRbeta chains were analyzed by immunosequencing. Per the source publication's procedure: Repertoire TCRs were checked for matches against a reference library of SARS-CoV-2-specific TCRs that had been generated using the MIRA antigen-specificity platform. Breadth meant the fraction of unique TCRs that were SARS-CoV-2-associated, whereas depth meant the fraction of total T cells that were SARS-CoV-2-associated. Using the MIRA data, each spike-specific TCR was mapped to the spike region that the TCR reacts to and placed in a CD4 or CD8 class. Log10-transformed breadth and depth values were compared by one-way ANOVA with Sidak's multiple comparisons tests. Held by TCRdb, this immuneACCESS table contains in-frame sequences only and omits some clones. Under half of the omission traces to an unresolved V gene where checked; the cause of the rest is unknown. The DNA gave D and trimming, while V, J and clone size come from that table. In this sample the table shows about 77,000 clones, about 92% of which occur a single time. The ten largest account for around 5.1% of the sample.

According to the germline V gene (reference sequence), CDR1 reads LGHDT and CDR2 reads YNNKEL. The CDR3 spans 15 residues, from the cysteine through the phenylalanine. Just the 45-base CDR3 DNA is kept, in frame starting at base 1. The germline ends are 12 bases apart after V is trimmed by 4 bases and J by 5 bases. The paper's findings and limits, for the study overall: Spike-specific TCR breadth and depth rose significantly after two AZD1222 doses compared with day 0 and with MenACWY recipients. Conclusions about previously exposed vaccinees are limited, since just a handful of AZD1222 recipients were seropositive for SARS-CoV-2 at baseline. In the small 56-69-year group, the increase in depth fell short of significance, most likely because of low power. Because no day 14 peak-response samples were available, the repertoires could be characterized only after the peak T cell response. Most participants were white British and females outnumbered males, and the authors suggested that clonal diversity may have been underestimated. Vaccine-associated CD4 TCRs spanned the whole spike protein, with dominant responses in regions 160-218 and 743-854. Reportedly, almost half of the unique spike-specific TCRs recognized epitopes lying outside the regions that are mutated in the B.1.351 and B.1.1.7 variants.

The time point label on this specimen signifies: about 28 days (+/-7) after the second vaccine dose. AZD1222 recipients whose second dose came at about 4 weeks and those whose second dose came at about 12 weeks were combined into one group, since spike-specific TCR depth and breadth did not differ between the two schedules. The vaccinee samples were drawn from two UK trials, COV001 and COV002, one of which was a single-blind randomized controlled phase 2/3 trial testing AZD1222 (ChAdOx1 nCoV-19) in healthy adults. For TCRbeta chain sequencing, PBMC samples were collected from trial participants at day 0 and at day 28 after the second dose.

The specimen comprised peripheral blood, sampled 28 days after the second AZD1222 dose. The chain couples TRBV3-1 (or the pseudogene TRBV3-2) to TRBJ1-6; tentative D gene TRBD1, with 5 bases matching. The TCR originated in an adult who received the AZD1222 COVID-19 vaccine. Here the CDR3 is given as CASSRDGTHNSPLHF. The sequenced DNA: TGTGCCAGCAGCCGGGACGGAACTCATAATTCACCCCTCCACTTT.